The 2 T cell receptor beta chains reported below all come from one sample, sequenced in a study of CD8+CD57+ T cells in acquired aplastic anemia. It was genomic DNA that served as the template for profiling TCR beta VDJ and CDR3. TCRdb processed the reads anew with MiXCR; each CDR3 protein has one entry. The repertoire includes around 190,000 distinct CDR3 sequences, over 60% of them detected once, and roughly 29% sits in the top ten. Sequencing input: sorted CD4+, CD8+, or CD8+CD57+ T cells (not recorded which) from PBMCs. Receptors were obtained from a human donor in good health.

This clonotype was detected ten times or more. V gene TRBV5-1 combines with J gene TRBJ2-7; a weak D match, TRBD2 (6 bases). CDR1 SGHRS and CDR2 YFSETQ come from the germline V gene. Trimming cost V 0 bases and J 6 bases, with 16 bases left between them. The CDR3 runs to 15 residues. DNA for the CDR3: TGCGCCAGCAGCTTGGCCGGGGGTTCGTTGGGCGAGCAGTACTTC. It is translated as CASSLAGGSLGEQYF. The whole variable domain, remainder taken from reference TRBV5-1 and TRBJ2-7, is KAGVTQTPRYLIKTRGQQVTLSCSPISGHRSVSWYQQTPGQGLQFLFEYFSETQRNKGNFPGRFSGRQFSNSRSEMNVSTLELGDSALYLCASSLAGGSLGEQYFGPGTRLTVT.

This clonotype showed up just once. Here the CDR3 reads CASSGNWVHQETQYF. The CDR3 nucleotides are TGTGCCAGCAGCGGCAATTGGGTGCACCAAGAGACCCAGTACTTC. The chain is built from TRBV9 and TRBJ2-5; D not resolved. Germline-derived CDR1 and CDR2 are SGDLS and YYNGEE. The germline V and J ends were trimmed by 3 bases and 0 bases, with 12 bases remaining between them. The CDR3 is 15 amino acids.